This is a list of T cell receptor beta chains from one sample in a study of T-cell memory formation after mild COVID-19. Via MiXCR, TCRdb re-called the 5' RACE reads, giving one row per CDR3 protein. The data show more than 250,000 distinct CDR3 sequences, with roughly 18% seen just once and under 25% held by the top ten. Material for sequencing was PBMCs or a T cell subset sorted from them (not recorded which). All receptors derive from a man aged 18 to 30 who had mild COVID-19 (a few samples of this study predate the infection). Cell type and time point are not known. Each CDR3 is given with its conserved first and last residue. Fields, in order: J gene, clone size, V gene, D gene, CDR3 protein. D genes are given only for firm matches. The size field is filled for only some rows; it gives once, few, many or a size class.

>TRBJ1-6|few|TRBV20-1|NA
CSASTGLGNSPLHF
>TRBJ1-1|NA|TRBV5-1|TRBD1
CASPQGGTNTEAFF
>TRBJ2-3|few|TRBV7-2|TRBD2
CASSQGLARNTQYF
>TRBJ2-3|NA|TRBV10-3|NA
CAISGGGTQYF
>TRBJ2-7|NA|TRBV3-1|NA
CASSQLSYEQYF
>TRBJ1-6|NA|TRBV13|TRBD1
CASSFGTGQKTPLHF
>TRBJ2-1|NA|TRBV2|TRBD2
CASCQERGGGNEQFF
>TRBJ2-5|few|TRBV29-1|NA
CSVSDNQETQYF
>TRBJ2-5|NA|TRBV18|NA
CASSPTAGETQYF
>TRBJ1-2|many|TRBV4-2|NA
CASSQDKGAGRGYTF
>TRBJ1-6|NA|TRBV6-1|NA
CASSHGNSPLHF
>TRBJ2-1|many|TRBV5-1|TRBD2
CASSGRTSEGNEQFF
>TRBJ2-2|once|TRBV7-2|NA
CATSDRPNTGELFF
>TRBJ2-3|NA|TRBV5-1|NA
CASSAAGASDTQYF
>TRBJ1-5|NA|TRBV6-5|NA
CASSSSGRRHF
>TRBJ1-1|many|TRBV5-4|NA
CASSHRTAEAFF
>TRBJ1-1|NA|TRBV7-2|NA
CASSSLPGRMNTEAFF
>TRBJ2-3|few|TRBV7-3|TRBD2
CASSRLAGSPDTQYF
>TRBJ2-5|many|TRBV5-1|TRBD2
CASSKSGVEETQYF
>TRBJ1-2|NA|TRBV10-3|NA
CAISDNPAGAVGYTF
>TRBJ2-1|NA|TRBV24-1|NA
CATSDLHGGNEQFF
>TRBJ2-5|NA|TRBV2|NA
CASSVRGSQETQYF
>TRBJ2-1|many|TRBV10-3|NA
CAISNSGVNEQFF
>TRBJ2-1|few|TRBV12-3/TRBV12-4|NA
CASSLTGFSYNEQFF
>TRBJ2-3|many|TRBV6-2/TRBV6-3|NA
CASSDYTDTQYF
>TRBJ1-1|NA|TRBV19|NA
CASGYEYHPEAFF
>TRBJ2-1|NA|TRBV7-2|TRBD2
CASSSLAGAREQFF
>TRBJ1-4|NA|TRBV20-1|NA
CSGGAPTNEKLFF
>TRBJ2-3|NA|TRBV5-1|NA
CASSLLPGRADTQYF
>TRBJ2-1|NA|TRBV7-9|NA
CASSLRGTTEEQFF
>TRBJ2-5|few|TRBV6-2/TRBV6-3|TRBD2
CASTGLAGVETQYF
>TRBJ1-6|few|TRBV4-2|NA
CASSWGADGNSPLHF
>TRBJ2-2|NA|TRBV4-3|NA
CASSQEIRGELFF
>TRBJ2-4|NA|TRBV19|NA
CASSRGRGDIQYF
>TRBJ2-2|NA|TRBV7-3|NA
CASSLVGARLPGELFF
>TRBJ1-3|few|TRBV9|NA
CASSVDQQSGNTIYF
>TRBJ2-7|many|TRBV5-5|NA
CASSRGTVKSYEQYF
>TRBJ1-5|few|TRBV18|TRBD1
CASSPSRDRGQPQHF
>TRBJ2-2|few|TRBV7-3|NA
CASSFANTGELFF
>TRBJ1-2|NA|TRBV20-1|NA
CSARDQTNYGYTF
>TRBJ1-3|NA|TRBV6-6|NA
CASSRADSGNTIYF